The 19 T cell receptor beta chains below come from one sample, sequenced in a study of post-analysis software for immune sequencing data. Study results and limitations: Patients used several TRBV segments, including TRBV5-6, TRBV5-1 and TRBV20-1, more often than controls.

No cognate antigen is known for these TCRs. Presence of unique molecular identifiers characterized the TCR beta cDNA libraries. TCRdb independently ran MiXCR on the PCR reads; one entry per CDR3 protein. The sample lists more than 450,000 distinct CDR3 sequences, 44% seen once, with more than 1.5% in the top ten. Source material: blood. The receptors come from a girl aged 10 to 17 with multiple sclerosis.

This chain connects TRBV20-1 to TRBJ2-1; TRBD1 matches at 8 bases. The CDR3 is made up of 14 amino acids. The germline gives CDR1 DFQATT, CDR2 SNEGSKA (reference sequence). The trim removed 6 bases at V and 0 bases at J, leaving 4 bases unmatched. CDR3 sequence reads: CSAKTGGSYNEQFF. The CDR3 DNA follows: TGCAGTGCGAAAACAGGGGGCTCCTACAATGAGCAGTTCTTC.

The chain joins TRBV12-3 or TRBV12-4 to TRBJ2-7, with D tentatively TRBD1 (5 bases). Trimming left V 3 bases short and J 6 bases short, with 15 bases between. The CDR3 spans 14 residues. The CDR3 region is CASSLVGASVEQYF. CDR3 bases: TGTGCCAGCAGTTTGGTAGGGGCTTCGGTCGAGCAGTACTTC.

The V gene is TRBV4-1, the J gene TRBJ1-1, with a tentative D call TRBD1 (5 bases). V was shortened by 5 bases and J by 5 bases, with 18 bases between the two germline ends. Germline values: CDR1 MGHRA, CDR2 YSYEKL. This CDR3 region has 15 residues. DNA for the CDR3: TGCGCCAGCAGCATCGAGACGGGGGGAAGGACTGAAGCTTTCTTT. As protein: CASSIETGGRTEAFF.

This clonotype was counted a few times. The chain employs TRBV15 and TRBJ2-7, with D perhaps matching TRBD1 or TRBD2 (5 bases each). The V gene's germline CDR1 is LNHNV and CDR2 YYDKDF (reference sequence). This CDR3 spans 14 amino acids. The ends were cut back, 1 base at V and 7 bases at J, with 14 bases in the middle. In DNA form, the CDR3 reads TGTGCCACCAGCAGAGGGGACCCCTTCGGGGAGCAGTACTTC. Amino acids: CATSRGDPFGEQYF.

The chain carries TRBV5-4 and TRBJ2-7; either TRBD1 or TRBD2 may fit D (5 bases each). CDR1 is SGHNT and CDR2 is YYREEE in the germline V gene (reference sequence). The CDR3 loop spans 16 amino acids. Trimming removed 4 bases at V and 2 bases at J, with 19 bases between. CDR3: CASSPPTAVGPYEQYF. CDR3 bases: TGTGCCAGCAGCCCACCGACAGCGGTCGGACCCTACGAGCAGTACTTC.

The CDR3: CASSRHGETQYF. CDR3 coding DNA: TGTGCCAGCAGCCGTCATGGGGAGACCCAGTACTTC. The chain joins TRBV3-1 to TRBJ2-7, with unresolved D. The J call may not be correct, given that the DNA end is closer to TRBJ2-5. This CDR3 spans 12 amino acids. Per germline, CDR1 LGHDT and CDR2 YNNKEL (reference sequence).

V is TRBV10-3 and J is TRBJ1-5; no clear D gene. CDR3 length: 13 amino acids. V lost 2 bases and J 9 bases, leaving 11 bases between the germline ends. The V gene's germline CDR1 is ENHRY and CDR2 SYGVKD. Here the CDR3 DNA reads TGTGCCATCAGTGAGGCCGGCCTCGGGCCCCAGCATTTT. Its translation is CAISEAGLGPQHF.

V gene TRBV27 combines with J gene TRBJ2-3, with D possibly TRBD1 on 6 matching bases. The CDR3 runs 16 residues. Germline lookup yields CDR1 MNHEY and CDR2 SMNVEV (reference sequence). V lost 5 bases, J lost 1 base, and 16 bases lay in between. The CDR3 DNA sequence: TGTGCCAGCAGTCATACGACAGGTGACGGCACAGATACGCAGTATTTT. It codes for CASSHTTGDGTDTQYF.

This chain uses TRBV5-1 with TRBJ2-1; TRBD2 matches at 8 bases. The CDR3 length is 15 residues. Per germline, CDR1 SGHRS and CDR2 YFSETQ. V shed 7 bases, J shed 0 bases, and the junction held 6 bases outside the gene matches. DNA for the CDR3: TGCGCCAGCGGTTCCGGGAGGGCCTCCTACAATGAGCAGTTCTTC. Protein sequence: CASGSGRASYNEQFF.

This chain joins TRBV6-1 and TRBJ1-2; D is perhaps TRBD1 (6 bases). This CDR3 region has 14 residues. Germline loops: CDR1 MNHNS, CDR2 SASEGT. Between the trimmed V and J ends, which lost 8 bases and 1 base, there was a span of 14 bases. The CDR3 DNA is TGTGCCAGCTCCTGGGACACCTTTAACTATGGCTACACCTTC. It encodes CASSWDTFNYGYTF.

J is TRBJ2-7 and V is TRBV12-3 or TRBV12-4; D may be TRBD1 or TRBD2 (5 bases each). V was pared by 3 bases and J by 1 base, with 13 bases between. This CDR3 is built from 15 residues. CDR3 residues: CASSFRTRGSYEQYF. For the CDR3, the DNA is TGTGCCAGCAGTTTTCGAACGAGGGGATCCTACGAGCAGTACTTC.

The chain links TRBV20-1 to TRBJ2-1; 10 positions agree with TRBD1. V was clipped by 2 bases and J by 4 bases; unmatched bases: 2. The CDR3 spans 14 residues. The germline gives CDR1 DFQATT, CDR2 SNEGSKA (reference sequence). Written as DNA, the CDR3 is TGCAGTGCTAGACGGGACAGGGGTTACAATGAGCAGTTCTTC. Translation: CSARRDRGYNEQFF.

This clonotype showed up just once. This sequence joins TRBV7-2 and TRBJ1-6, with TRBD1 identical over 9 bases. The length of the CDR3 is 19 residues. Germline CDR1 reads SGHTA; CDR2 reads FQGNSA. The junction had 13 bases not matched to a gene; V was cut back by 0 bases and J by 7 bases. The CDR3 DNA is TGTGCCAGCAGCTTAGCCCGATCCGGTAGGACAGGGGTCAATTCACCCCTCCACTTT. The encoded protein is CASSLARSGRTGVNSPLHF. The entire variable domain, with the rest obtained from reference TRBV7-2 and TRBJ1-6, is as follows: GAGVSQSPSNKVTEKGKDVELRCDPISGHTALYWYRQSLGQGLEFLIYFQGNSAPDKSGLPSDRFSAERTGGSVSTLTIQRTQQEDSAVYLCASSLARSGRTGVNSPLHFGNGTRLTVT.

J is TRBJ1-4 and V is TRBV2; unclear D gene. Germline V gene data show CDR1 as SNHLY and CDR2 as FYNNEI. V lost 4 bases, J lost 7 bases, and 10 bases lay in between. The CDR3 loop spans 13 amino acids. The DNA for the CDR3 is TGTGCCAGCAGTGTAGTCACGGTTGAAAAACTGTTTTTT. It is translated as CASSVVTVEKLFF.

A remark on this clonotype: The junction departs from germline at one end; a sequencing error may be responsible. CDR3 amino acids: CAGSPGRGSTDTQYF. Here the CDR3 DNA reads TGCGCCGGCAGCCCGGGGCGGGGAAGCACAGATACGCAGTATTTT. The chain joins TRBV5-1 to TRBJ2-3; tentatively, D is TRBD2 (6 bases). CDR3 size: 15 residues. Germline V gene sequence: CDR1 SGHRS, CDR2 YFSETQ.

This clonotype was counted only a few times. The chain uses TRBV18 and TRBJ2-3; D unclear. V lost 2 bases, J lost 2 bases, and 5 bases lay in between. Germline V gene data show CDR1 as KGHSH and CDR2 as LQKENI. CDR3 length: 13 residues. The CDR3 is CASSPSVTDTQYF. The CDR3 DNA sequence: TGTGCCAGCTCACCATCAGTCACAGATACGCAGTATTTT.

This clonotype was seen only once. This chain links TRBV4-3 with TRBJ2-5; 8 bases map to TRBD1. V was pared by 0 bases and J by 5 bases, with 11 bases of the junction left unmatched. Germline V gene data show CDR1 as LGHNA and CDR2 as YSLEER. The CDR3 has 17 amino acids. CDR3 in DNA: TGCGCCAGCAGCCAAGAGGCAACCGGGACAGGCCGGGAGACCCAGTACTTC. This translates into CASSQEATGTGRETQYF.

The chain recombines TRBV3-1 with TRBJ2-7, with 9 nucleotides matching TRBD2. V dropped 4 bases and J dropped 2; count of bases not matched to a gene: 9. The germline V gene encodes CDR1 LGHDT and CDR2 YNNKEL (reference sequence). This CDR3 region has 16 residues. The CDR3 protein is CASSPATSGWTYEQYF. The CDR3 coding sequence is TGTGCCAGCAGCCCAGCTACTAGCGGGTGGACCTACGAGCAGTACTTC.

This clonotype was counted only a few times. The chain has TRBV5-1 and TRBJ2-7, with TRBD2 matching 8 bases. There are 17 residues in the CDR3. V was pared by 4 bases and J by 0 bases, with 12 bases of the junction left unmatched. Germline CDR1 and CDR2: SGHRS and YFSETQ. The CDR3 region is CASSPEVGLEASYEQYF. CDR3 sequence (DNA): TGCGCCAGCAGCCCGGAGGTGGGACTAGAGGCCTCCTACGAGCAGTACTTC.